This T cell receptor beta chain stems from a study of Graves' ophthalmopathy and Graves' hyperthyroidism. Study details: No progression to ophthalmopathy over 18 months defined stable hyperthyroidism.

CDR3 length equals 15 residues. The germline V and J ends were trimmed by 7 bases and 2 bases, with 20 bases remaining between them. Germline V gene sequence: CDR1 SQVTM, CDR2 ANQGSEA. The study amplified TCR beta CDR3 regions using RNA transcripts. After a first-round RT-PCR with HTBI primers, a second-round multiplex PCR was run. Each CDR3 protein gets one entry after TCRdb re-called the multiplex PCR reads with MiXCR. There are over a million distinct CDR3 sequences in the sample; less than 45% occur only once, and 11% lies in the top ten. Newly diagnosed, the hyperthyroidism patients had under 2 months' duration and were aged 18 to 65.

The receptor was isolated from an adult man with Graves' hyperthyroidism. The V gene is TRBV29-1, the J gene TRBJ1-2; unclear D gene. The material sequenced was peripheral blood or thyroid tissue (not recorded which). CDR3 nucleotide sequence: TGCAGCGCACGGACTAGCGGTTTGTTCAACTATGGCTACACCTTC. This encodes CSARTSGLFNYGYTF.